The source of this TCR beta chain is a study of blood T cells in healthy people across ages. PCR was performed a second time for roughly 7 to 12 cycles using a sample-barcoded 5' primer and a J-beta primer mix. TCRdb independently ran MiXCR on the 5' RACE reads; one entry per CDR3 protein. This sample has around 620,000 distinct CDR3 sequences, with about 26% found just once. The length of the CDR3 is 15 residues. V lost 6 bases, J lost 4 bases, and 8 bases stayed unmatched. The germline CDR1 and CDR2 sequences are MNHEY and SVGAGI. Comment on this clonotype: Its specificity is not known.

General study points: The lack of PBMC sorting stopped any conclusive naive versus antigen-experienced comparison. In these data, TCR beta diversity tracked strongly with naive T cell percentage.

The sequenced material came from blood. This clonotype was sampled from a woman in her 70s in good health. The genes are TRBV6-5 and TRBJ2-1; 8 positions agree with TRBD1. The DNA for the CDR3 is TGTGCCAGCAGGACAACCGGGACAGGATACAATGAGCAGTTCTTC. It codes for CASRTTGTGYNEQFF.